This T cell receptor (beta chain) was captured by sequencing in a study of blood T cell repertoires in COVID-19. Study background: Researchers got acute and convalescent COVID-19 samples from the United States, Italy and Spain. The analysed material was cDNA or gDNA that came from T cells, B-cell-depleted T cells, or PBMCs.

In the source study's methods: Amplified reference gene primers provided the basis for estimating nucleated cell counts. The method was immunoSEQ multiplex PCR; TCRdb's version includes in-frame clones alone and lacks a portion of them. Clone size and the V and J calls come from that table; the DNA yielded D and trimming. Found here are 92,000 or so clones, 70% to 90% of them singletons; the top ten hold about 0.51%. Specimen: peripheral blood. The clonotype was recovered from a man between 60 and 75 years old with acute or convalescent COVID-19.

The CDR3 DNA reads as TGCGCCAGCAGCAGGGGCCAGCTCAATGAGCAGTTCTTC. Translation gives CASSRGQLNEQFF. This chain connects TRBV5-1 to TRBJ2-1; tentative D call: TRBD1 (5 bases). The V gene's germline CDR1 is SGHRS and CDR2 YFSETQ. The V gene lost 4 bases and the J gene lost 6 bases, with 11 bases spanning the gap. The CDR3 contains 13 residues.